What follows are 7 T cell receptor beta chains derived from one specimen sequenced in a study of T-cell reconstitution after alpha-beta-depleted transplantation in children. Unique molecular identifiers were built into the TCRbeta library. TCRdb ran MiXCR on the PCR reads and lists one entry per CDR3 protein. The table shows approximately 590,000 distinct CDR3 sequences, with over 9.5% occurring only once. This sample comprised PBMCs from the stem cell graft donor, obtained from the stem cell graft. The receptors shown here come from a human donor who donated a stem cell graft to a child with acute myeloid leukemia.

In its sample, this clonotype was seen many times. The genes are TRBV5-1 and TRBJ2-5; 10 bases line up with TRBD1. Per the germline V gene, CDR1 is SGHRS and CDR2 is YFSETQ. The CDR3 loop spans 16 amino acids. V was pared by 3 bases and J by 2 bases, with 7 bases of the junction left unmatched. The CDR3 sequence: CASSWTGGTIQETQYF. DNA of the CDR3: TGCGCCAGCAGCTGGACAGGGGGGACGATACAAGAGACCCAGTACTTC. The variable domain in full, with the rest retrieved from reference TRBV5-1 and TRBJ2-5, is KAGVTQTPRYLIKTRGQQVTLSCSPISGHRSVSWYQQTPGQGLQFLFEYFSETQRNKGNFPGRFSGRQFSNSRSEMNVSTLELGDSALYLCASSWTGGTIQETQYFGPGTRLLVL.

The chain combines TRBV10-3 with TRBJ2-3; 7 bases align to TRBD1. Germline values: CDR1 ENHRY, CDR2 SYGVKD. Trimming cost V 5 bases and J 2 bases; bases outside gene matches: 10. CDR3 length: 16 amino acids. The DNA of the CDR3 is TGTGCCATCAGTATGGGACAGACACCTTCCACAGATACGCAGTATTTT. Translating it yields CAISMGQTPSTDTQYF.

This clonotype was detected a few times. The CDR3 region is CASSPRGPASYNEQFF. In DNA form, the CDR3 reads TGTGCCAGCAGCCCCAGGGGCCCTGCCTCCTACAATGAGCAGTTCTTC. The chain recombines TRBV7-6 with TRBJ2-1; possible D gene TRBD1, 6 bases. The CDR3 loop spans 16 amino acids. V shed 5 bases and J shed 0 bases, with 14 bases lying between them. Per germline, CDR1 SGHVS and CDR2 FNYEAQ.

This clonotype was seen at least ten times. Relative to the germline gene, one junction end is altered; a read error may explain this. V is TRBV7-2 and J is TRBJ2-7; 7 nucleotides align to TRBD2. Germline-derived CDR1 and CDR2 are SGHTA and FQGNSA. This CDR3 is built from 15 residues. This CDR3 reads CASTLTGTTGYEQYF. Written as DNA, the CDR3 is TGTGCCAGCACCTTAACCGGGACTACAGGCTACGAGCAGTACTTC.

The DNA for the CDR3 is TGTGCCAGCAGCTTAGAGGGAGCGGGAGTTCCCTACGAGCAGTACTTC. Translation gives CASSLEGAGVPYEQYF. The rearrangement uses TRBV7-2 and TRBJ2-7; 8 positions agree with TRBD2. The length of the CDR3 is 16 residues. V shed 1 base and J 2 bases; nucleotides not matched to a gene: 7. Germline V CDR1 and CDR2: SGHTA, FQGNSA.

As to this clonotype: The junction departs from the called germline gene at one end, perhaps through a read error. CDR3 bases: TGTGCCAGCAGCTCCGGACTGGGCGGGGCCATTAGGATCTTC. Residues: CASSSGLGGAIRIF. The chain is built from TRBV9 and TRBJ2-1, with a tentative D call TRBD2 (6 bases). Germline assignment: CDR1 SGDLS and CDR2 YYNGEE. This CDR3 spans 14 amino acids.

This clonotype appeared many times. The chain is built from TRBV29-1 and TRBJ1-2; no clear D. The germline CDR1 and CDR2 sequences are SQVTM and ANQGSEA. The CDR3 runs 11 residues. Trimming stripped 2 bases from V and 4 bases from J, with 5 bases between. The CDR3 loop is CSVEQIYGYTF. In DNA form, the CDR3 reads TGCAGCGTTGAACAAATCTATGGCTACACCTTC.